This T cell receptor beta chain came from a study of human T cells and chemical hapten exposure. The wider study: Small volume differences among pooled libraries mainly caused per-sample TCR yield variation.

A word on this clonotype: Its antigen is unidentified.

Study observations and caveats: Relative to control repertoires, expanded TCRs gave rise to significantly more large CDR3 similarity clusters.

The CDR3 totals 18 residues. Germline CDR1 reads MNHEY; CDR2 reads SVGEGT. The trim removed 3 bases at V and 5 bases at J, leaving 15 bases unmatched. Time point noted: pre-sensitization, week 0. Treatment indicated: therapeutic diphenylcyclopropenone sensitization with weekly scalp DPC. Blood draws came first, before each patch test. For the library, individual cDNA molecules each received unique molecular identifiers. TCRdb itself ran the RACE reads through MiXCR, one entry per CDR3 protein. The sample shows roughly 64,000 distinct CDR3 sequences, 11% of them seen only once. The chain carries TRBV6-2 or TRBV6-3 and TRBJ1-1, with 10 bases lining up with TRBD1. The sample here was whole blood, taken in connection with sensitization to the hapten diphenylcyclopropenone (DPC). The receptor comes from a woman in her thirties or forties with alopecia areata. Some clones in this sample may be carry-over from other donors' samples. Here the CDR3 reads CASSYFQRWDRGYTEAFF. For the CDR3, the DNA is TGTGCCAGCAGTTATTTTCAGCGATGGGACAGGGGATATACTGAAGCTTTCTTT.